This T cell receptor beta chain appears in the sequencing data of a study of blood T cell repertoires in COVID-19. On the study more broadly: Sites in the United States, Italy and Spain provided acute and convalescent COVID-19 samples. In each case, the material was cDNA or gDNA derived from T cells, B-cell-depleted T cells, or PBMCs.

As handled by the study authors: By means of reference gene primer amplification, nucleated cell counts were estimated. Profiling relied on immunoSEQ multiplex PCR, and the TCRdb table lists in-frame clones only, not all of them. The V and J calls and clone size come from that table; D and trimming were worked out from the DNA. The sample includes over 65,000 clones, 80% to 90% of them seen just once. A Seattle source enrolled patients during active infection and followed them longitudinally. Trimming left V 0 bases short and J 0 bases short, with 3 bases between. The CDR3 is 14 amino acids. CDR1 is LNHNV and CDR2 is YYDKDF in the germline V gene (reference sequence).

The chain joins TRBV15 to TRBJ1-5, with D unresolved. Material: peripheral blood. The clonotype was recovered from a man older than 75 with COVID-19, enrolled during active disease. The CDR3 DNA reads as TGTGCCACCAGCAGAGACTATAGCAATCAGCCCCAGCATTTT. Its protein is CATSRDYSNQPQHF.